The present T cell receptor beta chain was sequenced within a study of vaccination effects on CD4 cells after COVID-19. Study information: Researchers obtained post-vaccine samples at a median of 72 days past the second dose. Study-level points and caveats: Within healthy vaccinees, only 1 of 255 vaccine-induced clones displayed cross-reactivity with common cold coronaviruses.

TCRdb's table, derived via immunoSEQ multiplex PCR, lists solely in-frame clones and lacks some. The sample holds about 46,000 clones, around three quarters seen once. A word on this clone: The antigen is not known.

This CDR3 spans 14 amino acids. Germline lookup yields CDR1 SGHNT and CDR2 YYREEE (reference sequence). The V gene lost 0 bases and the J gene lost 5 bases, with 11 bases spanning the gap. Within the ViraFEST assay, antigen-specific CD4+ T cells underwent expansion with viral peptide pools prior to sequencing. With approximately ten days of culture completed, CD4+ T cells were isolated. Participants each got two BNT162b2 or mRNA-1273 vaccine doses. After 1.8 million or so PBMC were placed in each well, they were cultured with approximately 10 IU/ml IL-2 and approximately 10 ug/ml peptides. This TCR was sampled from a human donor who received a COVID-19 vaccine. The V and J genes are TRBV5-4 and TRBJ2-5; TRBD1 might be the D (6 bases). The specimen comprised CD4+ T cells from PBMCs cultured with HCoV-OC43 spike peptides, sampled after COVID-19 vaccination. The subset here: HCoV-OC43 spike overlapping peptide pool stimulation. The CDR3 DNA is TGTGCCAGCAGCTTGGAGGCTCAGGGGGAGACCCAGTACTTC. This translates into CASSLEAQGETQYF.